Below, 3 T cell receptor beta chains from the same sample are listed, as sequenced in a study of T-cell reconstitution after alpha-beta-depleted transplantation in children (dated by TCRdb to the mid-2010s). Library preparation used PCR. Sequencer: Illumina HiSeq 2500. To normalize quantification of the TCRbeta repertoire, the TCR libraries were built with molecular barcoding that relied on unique molecular identifiers. The raw public reads went through TCRdb reprocessing: fastp at Q25, MiXCR clone calling, in-frame beta chains kept. CDR3 protein duplicates are merged, each entry listing the most common genes and DNA. This sample gives about 340,000 distinct CDR3 sequences in total; 10% of them show up just once. Jointly, the top ten make up about 2.3% of the sample. The source material was PBMCs from the stem cell graft donor, sampled from the stem cell graft. These receptors were taken from a human donor who donated a stem cell graft to a child with acute lymphoblastic leukemia.

The chain combines TRBV10-3 with TRBJ2-7; unclear D gene. Trimming took 4 bases from V and 3 from J, leaving 10 bases between them. Germline loops: CDR1 ENHRY, CDR2 SYGVKD. The CDR3 covers 13 residues. The CDR3 bases are TGTGCCATCAGTGGGGATAGAAGCTACGAGCAGTACTTC. This translates into CAISGDRSYEQYF.

The DNA for the CDR3 is TGTGCCAGCAGTAGTTTCCCCACGATGGGGGGCAGAGAGACCCAGTACTTC. Protein: CASSSFPTMGGRETQYF. The gene calls are TRBV28 and TRBJ2-5, with D perhaps matching TRBD1 or TRBD2 (6 bases each). The CDR3 extends over 17 amino acids. From germline, CDR1 is MDHEN and CDR2 SYDVKM. The ends were cut back, 5 bases at V and 4 bases at J, with 23 bases in the middle.

This clonotype was picked up a small number of times. This chain links TRBV20-1 with TRBJ1-1; unclear D gene. Looked up from germline, CDR1 is DFQATT and CDR2 is SNEGSKA (reference sequence). V lost 0 bases and J lost 1, with 9 bases in between. CDR3 length: 14 residues. CDR3 in amino acids: CSARDPRGNTEAFF. For the CDR3, the DNA is TGCAGTGCTAGAGACCCCCGGGGGAACACTGAAGCTTTCTTT.